This TCR beta chain was captured by sequencing in a study of T cells in Graves' hyperthyroidism and ophthalmopathy. General observations from the study: Blood also carried most thyroid clonotypes expanded above 0.001.

A few counts support this clonotype. The target antigen is unknown. Thyroid ultrasound and orbital computed tomography, with clinical symptoms and serum thyroxine and TRAb, informed diagnoses. The TCR beta CDR3 regions underwent amplification using RNA transcripts as the source. HTBI primers were employed in a first-round RT-PCR of the TCR CDR3. TCRdb recomputed calls from the multiplex PCR reads with MiXCR, one row per CDR3 protein. The sample records hundreds of thousands of distinct CDR3 sequences, approximately 14% being singletons. The CDR3 length is 19 residues. Trimming removed 3 bases at V and 4 bases at J, with 22 bases between. CDR1 is MNHEY, CDR2 SVGEGT, per germline.

Source material: blood. The chain combines TRBV6-2 or TRBV6-3 with TRBJ2-6; D assignment may be TRBD1 or TRBD2 (5 bases each). The TCR was taken from a woman between 18 and 29 years old with Graves' hyperthyroidism. CDR3 amino acids: CASSYDSGTYALGANVLTF. CDR3 DNA sequence: TGTGCCAGCAGTTATGACTCCGGGACGTATGCACTCGGGGCCAACGTCCTGACTTTC.